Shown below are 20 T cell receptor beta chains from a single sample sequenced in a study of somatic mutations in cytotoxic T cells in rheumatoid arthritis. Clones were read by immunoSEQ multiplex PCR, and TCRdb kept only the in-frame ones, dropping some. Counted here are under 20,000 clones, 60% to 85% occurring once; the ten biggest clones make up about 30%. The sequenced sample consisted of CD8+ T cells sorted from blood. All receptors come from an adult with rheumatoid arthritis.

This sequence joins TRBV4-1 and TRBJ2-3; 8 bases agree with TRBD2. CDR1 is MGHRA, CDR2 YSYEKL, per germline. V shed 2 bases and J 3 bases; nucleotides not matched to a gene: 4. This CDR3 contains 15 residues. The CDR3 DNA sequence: TGCGCCAGCAGCCAATCGACTAGCGCGACAGATACGCAGTATTTT. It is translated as CASSQSTSATDTQYF.

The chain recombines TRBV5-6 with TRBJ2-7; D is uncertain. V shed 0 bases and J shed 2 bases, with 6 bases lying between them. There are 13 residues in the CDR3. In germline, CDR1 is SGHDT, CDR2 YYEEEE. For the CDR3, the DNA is TGTGCCAGCAGCTTGGTACAGACCTACGAGCAGTACTTC. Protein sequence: CASSLVQTYEQYF.

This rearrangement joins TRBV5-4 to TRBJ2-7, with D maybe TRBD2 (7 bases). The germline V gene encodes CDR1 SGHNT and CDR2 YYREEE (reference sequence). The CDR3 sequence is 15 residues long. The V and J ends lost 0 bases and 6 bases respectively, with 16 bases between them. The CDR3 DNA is TGTGCCAGCAGCTTGGGCGTCTTACGGGGGGCCGAGCAGTACTTC. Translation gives CASSLGVLRGAEQYF.

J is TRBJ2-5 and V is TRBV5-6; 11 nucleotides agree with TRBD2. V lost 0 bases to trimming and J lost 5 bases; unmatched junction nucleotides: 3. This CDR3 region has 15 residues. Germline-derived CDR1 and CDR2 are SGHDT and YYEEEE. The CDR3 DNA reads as TGTGCCAGCAGCTTGGTGACTAGCGGGACGGAGACCCAGTACTTC. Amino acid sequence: CASSLVTSGTETQYF.

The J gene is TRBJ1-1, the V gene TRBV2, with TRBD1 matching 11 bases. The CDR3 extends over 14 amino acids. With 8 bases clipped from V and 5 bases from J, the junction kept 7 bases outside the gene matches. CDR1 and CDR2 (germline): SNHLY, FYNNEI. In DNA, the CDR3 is TGTGCCAGCGTCATGGACAGGGGGCTGACTGAAGCTTTCTTT. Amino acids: CASVMDRGLTEAFF.

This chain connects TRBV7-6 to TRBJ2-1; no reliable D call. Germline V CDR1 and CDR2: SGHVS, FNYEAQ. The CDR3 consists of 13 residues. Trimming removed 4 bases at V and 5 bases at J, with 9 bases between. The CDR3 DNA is TGTGCCAGCAGCTCTGGGTTCGACAATGAGCAGTTCTTC. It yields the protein CASSSGFDNEQFF.

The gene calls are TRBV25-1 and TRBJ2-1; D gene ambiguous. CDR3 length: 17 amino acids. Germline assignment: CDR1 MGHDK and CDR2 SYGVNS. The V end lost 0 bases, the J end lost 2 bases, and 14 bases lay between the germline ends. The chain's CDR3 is CASSEYGLVAPYNEQFF. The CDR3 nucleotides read TGTGCCAGCAGTGAATATGGTCTAGTTGCCCCCTACAATGAGCAGTTCTTC.

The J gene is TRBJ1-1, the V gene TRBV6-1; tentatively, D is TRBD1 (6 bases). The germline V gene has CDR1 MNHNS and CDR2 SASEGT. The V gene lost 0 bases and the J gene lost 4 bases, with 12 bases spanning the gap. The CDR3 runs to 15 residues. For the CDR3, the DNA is TGTGCCAGCAGTGAAGCGGAGTTGACAGGCACTGAAGCTTTCTTT. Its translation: CASSEAELTGTEAFF.

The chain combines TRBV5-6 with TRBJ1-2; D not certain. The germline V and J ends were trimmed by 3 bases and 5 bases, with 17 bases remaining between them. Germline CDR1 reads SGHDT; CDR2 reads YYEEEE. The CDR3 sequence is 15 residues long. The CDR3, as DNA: TGTGCCAGCAGCTCACCTGGAGACGGCATTTATGGCTACACCTTC. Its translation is CASSSPGDGIYGYTF. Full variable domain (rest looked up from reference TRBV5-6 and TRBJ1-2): DAGVTQSPTHLIKTRGQQVTLRCSPKSGHDTVSWYQQALGQGPQFIFQYYEEEERQRGNFPDRFSGHQFPNYSSELNVNALLLGDSALYLCASSSPGDGIYGYTFGSGTRLTVV.

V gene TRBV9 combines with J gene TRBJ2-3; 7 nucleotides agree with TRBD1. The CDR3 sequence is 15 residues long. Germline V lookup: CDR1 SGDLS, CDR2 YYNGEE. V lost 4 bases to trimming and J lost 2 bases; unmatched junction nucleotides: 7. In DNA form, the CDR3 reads TGTGCCAGCAGCAGACAGGGTTTTGTCACAGATACGCAGTATTTT. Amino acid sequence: CASSRQGFVTDTQYF.

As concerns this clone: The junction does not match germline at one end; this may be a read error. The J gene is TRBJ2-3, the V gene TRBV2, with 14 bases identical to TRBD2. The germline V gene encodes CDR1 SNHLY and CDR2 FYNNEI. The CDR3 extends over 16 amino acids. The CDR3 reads CASGEVGTSGSGQEYF. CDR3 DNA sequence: TGTGCCAGCGGTGAAGTCGGGACTAGCGGGAGTGGTCAGGAGTATTTT.

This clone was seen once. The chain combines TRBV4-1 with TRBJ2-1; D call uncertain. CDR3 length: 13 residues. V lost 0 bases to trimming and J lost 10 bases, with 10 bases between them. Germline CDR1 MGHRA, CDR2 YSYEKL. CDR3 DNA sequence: TGCGCCAGCAGCCAAGAGGTAGGAAGGGAGCAGTTCTTC. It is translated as CASSQEVGREQFF.

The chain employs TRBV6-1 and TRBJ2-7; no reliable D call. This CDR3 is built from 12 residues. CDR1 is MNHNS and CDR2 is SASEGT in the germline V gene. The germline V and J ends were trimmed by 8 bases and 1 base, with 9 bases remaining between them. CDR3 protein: CASADGSYEQYF. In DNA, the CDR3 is TGTGCCAGCGCGGACGGGTCCTACGAGCAGTACTTC.

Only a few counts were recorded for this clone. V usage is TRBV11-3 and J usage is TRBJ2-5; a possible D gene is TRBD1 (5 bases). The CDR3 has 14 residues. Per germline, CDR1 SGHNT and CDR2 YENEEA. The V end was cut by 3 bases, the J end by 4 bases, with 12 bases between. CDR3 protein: CASSLSGSLETQYF. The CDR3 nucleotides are TGTGCCAGCAGCTTGTCAGGGTCGTTAGAGACCCAGTACTTC.

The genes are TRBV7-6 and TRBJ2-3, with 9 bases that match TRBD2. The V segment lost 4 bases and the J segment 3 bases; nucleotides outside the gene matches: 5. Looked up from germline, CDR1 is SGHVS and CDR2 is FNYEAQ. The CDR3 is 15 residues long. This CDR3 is CASSSYSGGTDTQYF. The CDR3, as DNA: TGTGCCAGCAGCTCCTATAGCGGGGGAACAGATACGCAGTATTTT.

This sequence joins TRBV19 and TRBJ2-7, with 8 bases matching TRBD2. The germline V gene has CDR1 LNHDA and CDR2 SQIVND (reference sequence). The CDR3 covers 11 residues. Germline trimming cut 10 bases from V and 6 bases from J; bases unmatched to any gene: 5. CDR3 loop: CATGGAGEQYF. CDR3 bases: TGTGCCACCGGGGGGGCTGGCGAGCAGTACTTC.

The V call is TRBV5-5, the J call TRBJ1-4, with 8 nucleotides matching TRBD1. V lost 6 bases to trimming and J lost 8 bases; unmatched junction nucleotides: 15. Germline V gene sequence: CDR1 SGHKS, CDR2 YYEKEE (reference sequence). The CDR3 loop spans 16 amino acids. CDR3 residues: CASIRGDGQGREKLFF. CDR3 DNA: TGTGCCAGCATCCGGGGGGATGGACAGGGAAGGGAAAAACTGTTTTTT.

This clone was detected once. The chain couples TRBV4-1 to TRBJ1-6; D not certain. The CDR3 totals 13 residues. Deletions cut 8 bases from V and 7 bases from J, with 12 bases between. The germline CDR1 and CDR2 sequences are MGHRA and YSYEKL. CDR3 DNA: TGCGCCAGCGCCCGCCTTGGGAATTCACCCCTCCACTTT. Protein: CASARLGNSPLHF.

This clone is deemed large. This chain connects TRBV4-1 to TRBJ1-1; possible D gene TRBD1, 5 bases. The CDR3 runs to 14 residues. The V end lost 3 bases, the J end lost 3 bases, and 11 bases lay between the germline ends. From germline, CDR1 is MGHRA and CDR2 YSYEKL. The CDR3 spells CASSHWDGDTEAFF. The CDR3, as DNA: TGCGCCAGCAGCCATTGGGACGGAGACACTGAAGCTTTCTTT.

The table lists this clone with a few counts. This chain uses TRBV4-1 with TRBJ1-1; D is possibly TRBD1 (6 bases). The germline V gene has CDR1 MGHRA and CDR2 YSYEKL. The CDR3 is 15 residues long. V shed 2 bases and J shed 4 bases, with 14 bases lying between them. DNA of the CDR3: TGCGCCAGCAGCCAATGGGAGGGGGAGAGCACTGAAGCTTTCTTT. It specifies CASSQWEGESTEAFF.